One and the same sample provided the 7 T cell receptor beta chains below, sequenced in a study of T cells expressing NK-cell markers. TCRdb re-called the 5' RACE reads; one entry per CDR3 protein, DNA not given. The clone table shows 250,000 to 300,000 distinct CDR3 sequences, with the ten largest holding about 4%. Sequenced: blood T cells: a sorted CD56 or NKG2C T cell subset, CD4+ or CD8+ T cells, or bulk PBMC T cells (not recorded which). Receptor source: a woman between 18 and 75 years old in good health.

The genes are TRBV19 and TRBJ2-3; the TCRdb call, TRBD2, lacks DNA for checking. This CDR3 contains 12 residues. Looked up from germline, CDR1 is LNHDA and CDR2 is SQIVND (reference sequence). This chain's CDR3 is CASSLTSDRTYF.

This chain joins TRBV5-4 and TRBJ2-5. This CDR3 is built from 14 residues. In germline, CDR1 is SGHNT, CDR2 YYREEE (reference sequence). The CDR3 sequence is CASSFSAYQETQYF.

This chain uses TRBV11-2 with TRBJ2-3; TCRdb calls TRBD2, which cannot be checked without DNA. CDR1 and CDR2 from the germline V gene are SGHAT and FQNNGV. This CDR3 region has 16 residues. This CDR3 reads CASSFRPSSPTDTQYF.

CDR3 amino acids: CASSPPLRWTQYF. J is TRBJ2-5 and V is TRBV5-1; TCRdb's assignment of TRBD1 cannot be checked, as there is no DNA. Looked up from germline, CDR1 is SGHRS and CDR2 is YFSETQ. The CDR3 is made up of 13 amino acids.

The chain uses TRBV6-5 and TRBJ1-3; TCRdb lists TRBD1, though no DNA is available to test this call. Germline CDR1 reads MNHEY; CDR2 reads SVGAGI. CDR3 length: 16 residues. This CDR3 is CASSYMGGVSGNTIYF.

This chain links TRBV3-1 with TRBJ2-1; TCRdb outputs TRBD2, but without DNA this stays unchecked. The CDR3 runs 13 residues. CDR1 LGHDT and CDR2 YNNKEL come from the germline V gene (reference sequence). The CDR3 region is CASSRRLDNEQFF.

The chain couples TRBV7-2 to TRBJ2-7. Germline assignment: CDR1 SGHTA and CDR2 FQGNSA. The CDR3 has 14 residues. The CDR3 reads CASSLGGKPYEQYF. Drawing the rest from reference TRBV7-2 and TRBJ2-7, the complete variable domain is GAGVSQSPSNKVTEKGKDVELRCDPISGHTALYWYRQSLGQGLEFLIYFQGNSAPDKSGLPSDRFSAERTGGSVSTLTIQRTQQEDSAVYLCASSLGGKPYEQYFGPGTRLTVT.